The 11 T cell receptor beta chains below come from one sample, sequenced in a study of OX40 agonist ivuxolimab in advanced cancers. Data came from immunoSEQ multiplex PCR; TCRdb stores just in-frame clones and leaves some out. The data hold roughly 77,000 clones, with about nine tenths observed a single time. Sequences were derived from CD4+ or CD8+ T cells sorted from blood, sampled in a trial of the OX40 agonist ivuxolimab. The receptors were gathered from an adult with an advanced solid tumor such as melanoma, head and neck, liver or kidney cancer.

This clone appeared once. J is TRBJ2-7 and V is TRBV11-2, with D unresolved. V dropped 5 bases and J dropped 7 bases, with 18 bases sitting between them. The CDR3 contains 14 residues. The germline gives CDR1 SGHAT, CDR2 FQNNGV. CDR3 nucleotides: TGTGCCAGCAGCGCCCGACTTTCTTTGGGGGAGCAGTACTTC. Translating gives CASSARLSLGEQYF.

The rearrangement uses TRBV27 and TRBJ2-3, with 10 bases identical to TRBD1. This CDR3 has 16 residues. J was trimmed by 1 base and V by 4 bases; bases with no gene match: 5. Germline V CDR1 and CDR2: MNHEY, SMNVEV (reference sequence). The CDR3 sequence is CASSSRTGGGTDTQYF. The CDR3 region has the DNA TGTGCCAGCAGTTCCCGGACAGGGGGTGGCACAGATACGCAGTATTTT.

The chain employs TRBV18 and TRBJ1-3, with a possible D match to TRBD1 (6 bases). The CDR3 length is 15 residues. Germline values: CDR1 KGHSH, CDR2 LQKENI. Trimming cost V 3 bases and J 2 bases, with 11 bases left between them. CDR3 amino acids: CASSPGAGTGNTIYF. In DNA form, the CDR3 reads TGTGCCAGCTCACCGGGGGCAGGCACTGGAAACACCATATATTTT.

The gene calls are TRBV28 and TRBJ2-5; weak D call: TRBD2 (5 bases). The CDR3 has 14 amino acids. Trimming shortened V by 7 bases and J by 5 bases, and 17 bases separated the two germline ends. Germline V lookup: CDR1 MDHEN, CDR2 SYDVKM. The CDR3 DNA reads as TGTGCCAGCACGCTCTCGGGCGGGTGGGAGACCCAGTACTTC. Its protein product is CASTLSGGWETQYF.

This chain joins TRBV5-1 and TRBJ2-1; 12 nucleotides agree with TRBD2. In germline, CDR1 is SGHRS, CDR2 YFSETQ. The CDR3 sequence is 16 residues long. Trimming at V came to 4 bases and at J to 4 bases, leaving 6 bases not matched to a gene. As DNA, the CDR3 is TGCGCCAGCAGCCCCACGACTAGCGGGGGATACAATGAGCAGTTCTTC. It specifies CASSPTTSGGYNEQFF.

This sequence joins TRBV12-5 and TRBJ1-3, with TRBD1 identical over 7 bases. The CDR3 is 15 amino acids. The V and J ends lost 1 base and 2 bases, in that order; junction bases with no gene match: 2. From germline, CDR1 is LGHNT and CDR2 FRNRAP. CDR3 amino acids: CASGLAGGAGNTIYF. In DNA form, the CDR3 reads TGTGCTAGTGGTTTGGCAGGGGGTGCTGGAAACACCATATATTTT. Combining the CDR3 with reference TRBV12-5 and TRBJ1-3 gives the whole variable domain DARVTQTPRHKVTEMGQEVTMRCQPILGHNTVFWYRQTMMQGLELLAYFRNRAPLDDSGMPKDRFSAEMPDATLATLKIQPSEPRDSAVYFCASGLAGGAGNTIYFGEGSWLTVV.

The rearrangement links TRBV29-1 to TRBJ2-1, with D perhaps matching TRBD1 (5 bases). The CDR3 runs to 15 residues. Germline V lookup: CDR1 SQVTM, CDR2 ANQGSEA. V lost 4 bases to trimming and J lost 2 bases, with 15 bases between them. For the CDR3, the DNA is TGCAGCGTTGCCAGGGTGGGGATCACCTACAATGAGCAGTTCTTC. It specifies CSVARVGITYNEQFF.

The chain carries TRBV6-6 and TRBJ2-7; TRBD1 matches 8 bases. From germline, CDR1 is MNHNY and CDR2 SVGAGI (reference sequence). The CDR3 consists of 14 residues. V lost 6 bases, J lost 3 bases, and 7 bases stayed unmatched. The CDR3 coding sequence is TGTGCCAGCAGCCGCGGACAGGGCGGCTACGAGCAGTACTTC. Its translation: CASSRGQGGYEQYF.

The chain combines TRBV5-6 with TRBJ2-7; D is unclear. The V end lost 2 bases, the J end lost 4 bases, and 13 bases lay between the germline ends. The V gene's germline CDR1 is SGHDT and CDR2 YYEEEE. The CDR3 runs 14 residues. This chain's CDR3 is CASSFGLEGYEQYF. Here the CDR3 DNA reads TGTGCCAGCAGCTTTGGGCTAGAAGGGTACGAGCAGTACTTC. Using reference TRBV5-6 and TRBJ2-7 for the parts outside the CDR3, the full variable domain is DAGVTQSPTHLIKTRGQQVTLRCSPKSGHDTVSWYQQALGQGPQFIFQYYEEEERQRGNFPDRFSGHQFPNYSSELNVNALLLGDSALYLCASSFGLEGYEQYFGPGTRLTVT.

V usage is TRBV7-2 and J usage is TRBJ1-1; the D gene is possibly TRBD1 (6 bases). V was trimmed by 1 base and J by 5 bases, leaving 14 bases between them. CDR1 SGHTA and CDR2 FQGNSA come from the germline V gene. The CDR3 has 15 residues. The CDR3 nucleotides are TGTGCCAGCAGCTTAGAAGGAGGGGGGGGAACTGAAGCTTTCTTT. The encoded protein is CASSLEGGGGTEAFF.

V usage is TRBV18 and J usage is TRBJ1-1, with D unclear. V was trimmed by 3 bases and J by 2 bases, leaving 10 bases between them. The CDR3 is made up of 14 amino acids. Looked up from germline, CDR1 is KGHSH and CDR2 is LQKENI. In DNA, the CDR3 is TGTGCCAGCTCACCCTTGCAGATCAACACTGAAGCTTTCTTT. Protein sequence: CASSPLQINTEAFF. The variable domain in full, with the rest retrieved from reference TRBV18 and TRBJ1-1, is NAGVMQNPRHLVRRRGQEARLRCSPMKGHSHVYWYRQLPEEGLKFMVYLQKENIIDESGMPKERFSAEFPKEGPSILRIQQVVRGDSAAYFCASSPLQINTEAFFGQGTRLTVV.